These T cell receptor beta chains were read from a single sample in a study of blood T cell repertoires in COVID-19. Sequencing used immunoSEQ multiplex PCR; TCRdb keeps in-frame clones, though not all of them. Here the sample spans about 270,000 clones, about 83% being singletons. The sequenced sample was peripheral blood. These receptors originate from a woman aged 45-60 years who had recovered from COVID-19. CDR3s include the opening cysteine and the closing phenylalanine or tryptophan.

14,TRBV27,TRBJ2-7,CASSLRGSPDEQYF
16,TRBV19,TRBJ2-1,CASTGLAGVFGNEQFF
14,TRBV6-5,TRBJ2-7,CASSPAGFAYEQYF
13,TRBV19,TRBJ2-5,CASSAGQRETQYF
14,TRBV9,TRBJ1-3,CASSVGTAGNTIYF
14,TRBV9,TRBJ2-7,CASSFASGFYEQYF
14,TRBV3-1/TRBV3-2,TRBJ1-5,CASSQVTGGQPQHF
16,TRBV19,TRBJ1-1,CASSIPPGTGNTEAFF
13,TRBV3-1/TRBV3-2,TRBJ2-2,CASSPTGAGELFF
16,TRBV14,TRBJ2-1,CASSPLAGGAYNEQFF
15,TRBV18,TRBJ2-1,CASSPGLAGEEEQFF
14,TRBV5-6,TRBJ1-4,CASSRERTREKLFF
15,TRBV7-2,TRBJ2-3,CASSSRDLGDYTQYF
13,TRBV19,TRBJ1-2,CASSIRQGFGYTF
15,TRBV7-2,TRBJ1-1,CASSLARGAGTEAFF
17,TRBV28,TRBJ2-2,CASGGQGVPTNTGELFF
15,TRBV30,TRBJ1-2,CAWSVSGRVDYGYTF
14,TRBV4-3,TRBJ2-1,CASSQDSYYNEQFF
15,TRBV4-3,TRBJ2-1,CASSQGSGNYNEQFF
11,TRBV15,TRBJ2-7,CATSRGLEQYF
14,TRBV11-2,TRBJ1-1,CASRSWGVGTEAFF
18,TRBV7-2,TRBJ2-6,CASSSRTGGGTGANVLTF
13,TRBV7-8,TRBJ1-2,CASSLRLRGGYTF
17,TRBV21-1,TRBJ2-1,CASSSDTLAGGRNEQFF
15,TRBV11-2,TRBJ2-1,CASSLDGGPWSEQFF
13,TRBV7-3,TRBJ1-1,CASSSTVNTEAFF
13,TRBV29-1,TRBJ1-1,CSVIQGSNTEAFF
15,TRBV11-2,TRBJ2-5,CASSYSGGAGETQYF
12,TRBV4-3,TRBJ2-1,CASSQEGQVQFF
11,TRBV2,TRBJ1-1,CASTQGTEAFF